The sequence of this T cell receptor (beta chain) was determined in a study of blood T cell repertoires in COVID-19. Some clones are missing from TCRdb's copy, which holds only in-frame ones; the method was immunoSEQ multiplex PCR. The sample has approximately 300,000 clones, more than 75% seen once. V gave up 2 bases and J gave up 9 bases; unmatched junction bases: 6. Germline V lookup: CDR1 SSHAT, CDR2 FNYEAQ (reference sequence). The CDR3 contains 15 residues. The V call is TRBV7-7, the J call TRBJ2-1; TRBD2 matches at 11 bases. The specimen sequenced was PBMCs or T cells enriched from blood (not recorded which). This sequence was found in a woman aged 25 to 45 who had recovered from COVID-19. CDR3 in DNA: TGTGCCAGCAGCTTACGTAGCGGGGGGGGTGGTGAGCAGTTCTTC. Protein: CASSLRSGGGGEQFF.